A single sample is the source of the 27 T cell receptor beta chains below, sequenced in a study of OX40 agonist ivuxolimab in advanced cancers. TCRdb's copy holds only in-frame clones and misses some; the assay was immunoSEQ multiplex PCR. The sample comprises approximately 61,000 clones, 70% to 90% of which are singletons, and approximately 0.32% rests with the top ten. The sample in question was CD4+ or CD8+ T cells sorted from blood, obtained in a trial of the OX40 agonist ivuxolimab. These receptors were collected from an adult with an advanced solid tumor such as melanoma, head and neck, liver or kidney cancer.

This rearrangement joins TRBV5-1 to TRBJ1-3, with D perhaps TRBD1 (5 bases). This CDR3 has 16 residues. Trimming shortened V by 6 bases and J by 0 bases, and 16 bases separated the two germline ends. Germline V gives CDR1 SGHRS, CDR2 YFSETQ. For the CDR3, the DNA is TGCGCCAGCAACAGGCAAGGGGTTAGCTCTGGAAACACCATATATTTT. This encodes CASNRQGVSSGNTIYF.

This rearrangement joins TRBV7-2 to TRBJ1-3, with 7 nucleotides matching TRBD1. The ends lost 0 bases at V and 0 bases at J; junction bases unmatched: 8. Germline CDR1 and CDR2: SGHTA and FQGNSA. The CDR3 spans 18 residues. DNA of the CDR3: TGTGCCAGCAGCTTAGCCGGGGCGACAGGGAGCTCTGGAAACACCATATATTTT. It codes for CASSLAGATGSSGNTIYF.

This chain uses TRBV6-5 with TRBJ1-3; D possibly corresponds to TRBD1 (6 bases). The CDR3 has 14 amino acids. Germline loops: CDR1 MNHEY, CDR2 SVGAGI. The V gene lost 6 bases and the J gene lost 1 base, with 10 bases spanning the gap. The CDR3 nucleotides read TGTGCCAGCAGGAAACAGGGATCTGGAAACACCATATATTTT. It codes for CASRKQGSGNTIYF.

This sequence joins TRBV5-1 and TRBJ1-6, with D maybe TRBD1 (6 bases). Trimming cost V 9 bases and J 7 bases, with 14 bases left between them. The V gene's germline CDR1 is SGHRS and CDR2 YFSETQ. The length of the CDR3 is 13 residues. CDR3 DNA: TGCGCCACCAAGGGGGACGTCAATTCACCCCTCCACTTT. It encodes CATKGDVNSPLHF.

This chain uses TRBV27 with TRBJ2-2; D uncertain. CDR3 length: 13 amino acids. Germline values: CDR1 MNHEY, CDR2 SMNVEV (reference sequence). V was trimmed by 3 bases and J by 7 bases, leaving 9 bases between them. CDR3 coding DNA: TGTGCCAGCAGTTTGCCTACACGCGGGGAGCTGTTTTTT. It yields the protein CASSLPTRGELFF.

The chain combines TRBV5-4 with TRBJ2-3; TRBD2 matches 8 bases. V lost 1 base, J lost 1 base, and 5 bases stayed unmatched. The CDR3 has 16 residues. CDR1 SGHNT and CDR2 YYREEE come from the germline V gene (reference sequence). The DNA of the CDR3 is TGTGCCAGCAGCTTGATGCGGGGGGCCCGCACAGATACGCAGTATTTT. The encoded protein is CASSLMRGARTDTQYF.

J is TRBJ2-7 and V is TRBV7-2, with 7 bases identical to TRBD1. CDR3 length: 17 amino acids. V shed 4 bases and J 1 base; nucleotides not matched to a gene: 13. Germline lookup yields CDR1 SGHTA and CDR2 FQGNSA. Here the CDR3 reads CASSYRILRQGSYEQYF. In DNA, the CDR3 is TGTGCCAGCAGCTACCGAATTTTAAGACAGGGATCCTACGAGCAGTACTTC.

The chain carries TRBV12-5 and TRBJ2-3; 12 bases map to TRBD2. The length of the CDR3 is 19 residues. The trim removed 4 bases at V and 0 bases at J, leaving 11 bases unmatched. CDR1 LGHNT and CDR2 FRNRAP come from the germline V gene. The CDR3 DNA reads as TGTGCTAGTGGTTCCAGACTAGCGGGGGACCTATTAAGCACAGATACGCAGTATTTT. Translating gives CASGSRLAGDLLSTDTQYF.

This chain connects TRBV7-9 to TRBJ2-2, with D maybe TRBD2 (6 bases). This CDR3 region has 13 residues. Germline assignment: CDR1 SEHNR and CDR2 FQNEAQ (reference sequence). V lost 5 bases and J 7 bases, leaving 11 bases between the germline ends. The CDR3 sequence: CASSPTGSGELFF. The DNA for the CDR3 is TGTGCCAGCAGCCCCACCGGGAGCGGGGAGCTGTTTTTT.

The chain combines TRBV7-8 with TRBJ2-2; D ambiguous. Per germline, CDR1 SGHVS and CDR2 FQNEAQ. V gave up 5 bases and J gave up 0 bases, with 13 bases separating them. The CDR3 is made up of 16 amino acids. The CDR3 protein is CASSPLHSTNTGELFF. In DNA, the CDR3 is TGTGCCAGCAGCCCTCTGCACAGCACGAACACCGGGGAGCTGTTTTTT.

The V call is TRBV5-1, the J call TRBJ1-2; 10 nucleotides agree with TRBD1. The CDR3 contains 16 residues. Germline V gene sequence: CDR1 SGHRS, CDR2 YFSETQ. With V trimmed by 0 bases and J by 2 bases, 4 bases remained unmatched. The CDR3 DNA follows: TGCGCCAGCAGCTTGGTCCCGGGACAGGGGAACTATGGCTACACCTTC. Its protein is CASSLVPGQGNYGYTF. The full variable domain, rest sourced from reference TRBV5-1 and TRBJ1-2, is KAGVTQTPRYLIKTRGQQVTLSCSPISGHRSVSWYQQTPGQGLQFLFEYFSETQRNKGNFPGRFSGRQFSNSRSEMNVSTLELGDSALYLCASSLVPGQGNYGYTFGSGTRLTVV.

This clone was seen more than once but under ten times. The genes are TRBV30 and TRBJ1-6, with D possibly TRBD1 on 5 matching bases. V lost 1 base, J lost 8 bases, and 15 bases lay in between. Looked up from germline, CDR1 is GTSNPN and CDR2 is SVGIG (reference sequence). This CDR3 contains 15 residues. In nucleotides, the CDR3 is TGTGCCTGGAGTGGGGACGCCCGGGCCGATTCACCCCTCCACTTT. This translates into CAWSGDARADSPLHF.

This sequence joins TRBV5-4 and TRBJ2-5; TRBD1 or TRBD2 may be the D gene (6 bases each). This CDR3 region has 14 residues. V was trimmed by 1 base and J by 5 bases, leaving 12 bases between them. CDR1 is SGHNT, CDR2 YYREEE, per germline (reference sequence). The CDR3 is CASSLPLGGETQYF. Written as DNA, the CDR3 is TGTGCCAGCAGCTTGCCCCTAGGGGGGGAGACCCAGTACTTC.

The chain has TRBV5-1 and TRBJ1-4; a weak D match, TRBD1 (5 bases). Germline assignment: CDR1 SGHRS and CDR2 YFSETQ. The CDR3 has 15 residues. The V gene lost 1 base and the J gene lost 0 bases, with 7 bases spanning the gap. CDR3 DNA: TGCGCCAGCAGCTTGACGGGGGCAACTAATGAAAAACTGTTTTTT. Its translation: CASSLTGATNEKLFF.

This chain joins TRBV5-1 and TRBJ2-7; 8 nucleotides align to TRBD1. The trim removed 0 bases at V and 2 bases at J, leaving 1 base unmatched. This CDR3 spans 14 amino acids. Germline V CDR1 and CDR2: SGHRS, YFSETQ. The DNA of the CDR3 is TGCGCCAGCAGCTTGGGGACAGGGCCCTACGAGCAGTACTTC. Its protein is CASSLGTGPYEQYF.

This chain links TRBV5-6 with TRBJ2-7; D remains unclear. The length of the CDR3 is 11 residues. CDR1 and CDR2 from the germline V gene are SGHDT and YYEEEE. Deletions cut 1 base from V and 2 bases from J, with 1 base between. The CDR3 coding sequence is TGTGCCAGCAGCTTGACCTACGAGCAGTACTTC. It codes for CASSLTYEQYF.

The chain employs TRBV6-1 and TRBJ1-1; D might be TRBD1 (6 bases). Germline lookup yields CDR1 MNHNS and CDR2 SASEGT. The CDR3 is made up of 13 amino acids. The V gene lost 4 bases and the J gene lost 6 bases, with 12 bases spanning the gap. The CDR3 loop is CASSAQQGSEAFF. CDR3 nucleotides: TGTGCCAGCAGTGCCCAACAGGGCTCTGAAGCTTTCTTT.

This chain links TRBV9 with TRBJ2-6; D assignment may be TRBD1 or TRBD2 (5 bases each). Germline V gene lookup returns CDR1 SGDLS and CDR2 YYNGEE. The CDR3 loop spans 17 amino acids. The V gene lost 2 bases and the J gene lost 0 bases, with 12 bases spanning the gap. The CDR3 here is CASSVMGRVSGANVLTF. CDR3 bases: TGTGCCAGCAGCGTCATGGGACGGGTCTCTGGGGCCAACGTCCTGACTTTC.

The rearrangement uses TRBV7-8 and TRBJ2-5; D tentatively reads TRBD1 or TRBD2 (5 bases each). The V end was cut by 6 bases, the J end by 2 bases, with 10 bases between. Per the germline V gene, CDR1 is SGHVS and CDR2 is FQNEAQ. The CDR3 contains 13 residues. The CDR3 DNA is TGTGCCAGCAGACCGGGACCACAAGAGACCCAGTACTTC. This encodes CASRPGPQETQYF.

This rearrangement joins TRBV5-1 to TRBJ2-7; D is ambiguous. V dropped 5 bases and J dropped 1 base, with 10 bases sitting between them. The CDR3 spans 13 residues. CDR1 SGHRS and CDR2 YFSETQ come from the germline V gene. Written as DNA, the CDR3 is TGCGCCAGCAGTTCGCAGGTATCCTACGAGCAGTACTTC. Translation: CASSSQVSYEQYF.

This chain joins TRBV10-3 and TRBJ1-1, with D unresolved. Germline V gives CDR1 ENHRY, CDR2 SYGVKD. There are 12 residues in the CDR3. V lost 7 bases, J lost 3 bases, and 9 bases lay in between. The CDR3 reads CAIKSLDTEAFF. CDR3 in DNA: TGTGCCATCAAATCCTTGGACACTGAAGCTTTCTTT.

V usage is TRBV10-2 and J usage is TRBJ1-3, with D maybe TRBD1 (5 bases). CDR3 length: 17 amino acids. Germline values: CDR1 WSHSY, CDR2 SAAADI. Trimming took off 6 bases at V and 0 bases at J, with 18 bases between the two ends. This chain's CDR3 is CASSGGVFRGSGNTIYF. DNA for the CDR3: TGCGCCAGCAGCGGGGGGGTGTTCCGAGGCTCTGGAAACACCATATATTTT.

This chain links TRBV4-1 with TRBJ2-5; no firm D call. Trimming cost V 1 base and J 1 base, with 10 bases left between them. Germline loops: CDR1 MGHRA, CDR2 YSYEKL. This CDR3 is built from 15 residues. The CDR3 protein is CASSQGADFQETQYF. The CDR3 coding sequence is TGCGCCAGCAGCCAAGGGGCAGACTTCCAAGAGACCCAGTACTTC.

This chain links TRBV7-8 with TRBJ2-3; D not resolved. V was pared by 0 bases and J by 5 bases, with 9 bases between. The CDR3 runs 14 residues. Germline CDR1 and CDR2: SGHVS and FQNEAQ. The CDR3 DNA sequence: TGTGCCAGCAGCTTAGCGGGGAACCGAGATACGCAGTATTTT. It translates to CASSLAGNRDTQYF.

Concerning this clone itself: One end of the junction fails to match germline, which may point to a read error. In nucleotides, the CDR3 is TGTGTCTGGCGGAGAGGTCAGAGCTCTGGAAACACCATATATTTT. As protein: CVWRRGQSSGNTIYF. The V call is TRBV30, the J call TRBJ1-3; no firm D call. Germline CDR1 and CDR2: GTSNPN and SVGIG (reference sequence). The CDR3 is 15 amino acids.

The rearrangement uses TRBV19 and TRBJ2-3; D perhaps matches TRBD2 (7 bases). V gave up 4 bases and J gave up 4 bases, with 30 bases separating them. The CDR3 is 20 residues long. Germline V CDR1 and CDR2: LNHDA, SQIVND (reference sequence). CDR3 DNA sequence: TGTGCCAGTAGTAGGGGGGGATCTAGGACAGTCTCGTCGGTGCCAGATACGCAGTATTTT. Translated: CASSRGGSRTVSSVPDTQYF.

This clone has only one observation. The V and J genes are TRBV5-1 and TRBJ1-1; D perhaps matches TRBD1 (6 bases). This CDR3 spans 15 amino acids. Germline assignment: CDR1 SGHRS and CDR2 YFSETQ. Trimming took 0 bases from V and 4 from J, leaving 13 bases between them. CDR3 region: CASSLDRVGGTEAFF. The CDR3 DNA is TGCGCCAGCAGCTTGGACAGGGTAGGGGGCACTGAAGCTTTCTTT.